This record looks at one T cell receptor beta chain sequence and its context. The identical CDR3 is also encoded by other nucleotide sequences in the sample. Measured with immunoSEQ multiplex PCR; TCRdb has only the in-frame clones, and not every one. This sample has around 1.9 million clones, with roughly 93% found just once. Germline CDR1 is MNHEY and CDR2 is SMNVEV (reference sequence). Trimming left V 6 bases short and J 0 bases short, with 8 bases between. The CDR3 spans 13 residues. Naive CD8 cells lacked CD45RO and underwent positive selection for CCR7, leaving out terminally differentiated effector memory CD45RA+ cells. This entry comes from a study of shared clonotypes between healthy human individuals. Study as a whole: Every donor yielded three CD4 naive, three CD4 memory, two CD8 naive and one CD8 memory plate.

The V and J genes are TRBV27 and TRBJ1-1; D unclear. The sequence came from a man aged 18-30 years in good health. Some clones in this sample may be carry-over from other donors' samples. What was sequenced was naive CD8+ T cells from PBMCs. CDR3 amino acids: CASSSLMNTEAFF. Written as DNA, the CDR3 is TGTGCCAGCAGCTCCCTCATGAACACTGAAGCTTTCTTT.